Each of the 24 T cell receptor beta chains below was sequenced from the same sample in a study of T cell changes during pregnancy in multiple sclerosis. This table comes from immunoSEQ multiplex PCR, and its TCRdb copy is limited to in-frame clones, with some not included. The sample yields more than 55,000 clones, 90% to 95% seen once. The source was peripheral blood, collected after pregnancy. All receptors derive from a female donor in good health, enrolled as a control in a pregnancy study.

This chain links TRBV19 with TRBJ1-2; possibly TRBD1 for D (5 bases). Trimming cost V 2 bases and J 2 bases, with 30 bases left between them. The germline CDR1 and CDR2 sequences are LNHDA and SQIVND (reference sequence). CDR3 size: 21 residues. CDR3 DNA: TGTGCCAGTAGTATATTTCGCAGGAGTCGGGGGACCAGAAGTGAAAACTATGGCTACACCTTC. This sequence encodes CASSIFRRSRGTRSENYGYTF.

The rearrangement links TRBV18 to TRBJ1-3; no definite D call. This CDR3 is built from 14 residues. V lost 6 bases to trimming and J lost 4 bases, with 13 bases between them. Germline V gives CDR1 KGHSH, CDR2 LQKENI. CDR3: CASSQEAEGNTIYF. The CDR3 bases are TGTGCCAGCTCCCAGGAAGCGGAGGGAAACACCATATATTTT.

This chain uses TRBV30 with TRBJ1-5; D perhaps matches TRBD1 (5 bases). V lost 5 bases to trimming and J lost 4 bases, with 9 bases between them. Germline CDR1 is GTSNPN and CDR2 is SVGIG (reference sequence). This CDR3 spans 12 amino acids. DNA for the CDR3: TGTGCCTGGGACAGTGGGAATCAGCCCCAGCATTTT. It codes for CAWDSGNQPQHF.

The V and J genes are TRBV19 and TRBJ1-1, with D unclear. Germline CDR1 and CDR2: LNHDA and SQIVND (reference sequence). V was cut by 3 bases and J by 1 base, with 12 bases left in between. The length of the CDR3 is 15 residues. The CDR3 loop reads CASSISVAENTEAFF. The CDR3 DNA reads as TGTGCCAGTAGTATCTCAGTAGCAGAGAACACTGAAGCTTTCTTT.

This chain uses TRBV11-3 with TRBJ2-1; 9 nucleotides match TRBD1. The CDR3 contains 15 residues. V was pared by 2 bases and J by 10 bases, with 9 bases of the junction left unmatched. Germline lookup yields CDR1 SGHNT and CDR2 YENEEA. CDR3 DNA sequence: TGTGCCAGCAGCTTACGGACAGGGGCATTTAACGAGCAGTTCTTC. Translation: CASSLRTGAFNEQFF.

The chain is built from TRBV19 and TRBJ2-2; 8 nucleotides agree with TRBD1. The CDR3 spans 15 residues. Germline V gene sequence: CDR1 LNHDA, CDR2 SQIVND (reference sequence). The junction had 9 bases not matched to a gene; V was cut back by 5 bases and J by 7 bases. The CDR3 DNA follows: TGTGCCAGTAGTGGACTACAGGGGGTAGGCGGGGAGCTGTTTTTT. The encoded protein is CASSGLQGVGGELFF.

The CDR3 DNA follows: TGTGCCAGCAGTCCCGACAGGGATGAGGGAAACACCATATATTTT. This gives the protein CASSPDRDEGNTIYF. The genes are TRBV6-5 and TRBJ1-3; 7 bases agree with TRBD1. Germline assignment: CDR1 MNHEY and CDR2 SVGAGI. The CDR3 runs to 15 residues. V was clipped by 5 bases and J by 4 bases; unmatched bases: 8.

V and J are TRBV2 and TRBJ1-2; the D is unclear. Germline V gene sequence: CDR1 SNHLY, CDR2 FYNNEI. This CDR3 has 15 residues. Trimming removed 1 base at V and 4 bases at J, with 13 bases between. The CDR3 DNA sequence: TGTGCCAGCAGTGAAGACACCGCAGAAGTCTATGGCTACACCTTC. The encoded protein is CASSEDTAEVYGYTF.

The chain employs TRBV7-2 and TRBJ2-1; 7 nucleotides align to TRBD2. The CDR3 covers 14 residues. Germline V gene data show CDR1 as SGHTA and CDR2 as FQGNSA. Unmatched junction bases numbered 11, after V lost 8 bases and J lost 7 bases. CDR3 DNA sequence: TGTGCCAGCGGGGAGCGGGGAGTTAAGAATGAGCAGTTCTTC. It yields the protein CASGERGVKNEQFF. Drawing the rest from reference TRBV7-2 and TRBJ2-1, the complete variable domain is GAGVSQSPSNKVTEKGKDVELRCDPISGHTALYWYRQSLGQGLEFLIYFQGNSAPDKSGLPSDRFSAERTGGSVSTLTIQRTQQEDSAVYLCASGERGVKNEQFFGPGTRLTVL.

This clone was seen a few times. This rearrangement joins TRBV11-3 to TRBJ1-2, with D possibly TRBD1 on 5 matching bases. Trimming pared 5 bases from V and 2 bases from J, leaving 12 bases between. This CDR3 contains 14 residues. CDR1 SGHNT and CDR2 YENEEA come from the germline V gene. The CDR3 sequence is CASSTSDRNYGYTF. The CDR3 DNA follows: TGTGCCAGCAGCACGTCTGACAGAAACTATGGCTACACCTTC.

This rearrangement joins TRBV7-9 to TRBJ2-2; 8 nucleotides line up with TRBD2. V lost 10 bases to trimming and J lost 0 bases; unmatched junction nucleotides: 10. The CDR3 consists of 16 residues. Per the germline V gene, CDR1 is SEHNR and CDR2 is FQNEAQ (reference sequence). The CDR3 nucleotides are TGTGCCATCCCGCGGGGGGCCCTGTCGAACACCGGGGAGCTGTTTTTT. It specifies CAIPRGALSNTGELFF.

The chain carries TRBV18 and TRBJ2-7; no clear D. The length of the CDR3 is 14 residues. CDR1 is KGHSH, CDR2 LQKENI, per germline. Between the trimmed V and J ends, which lost 0 bases and 3 bases, there was a span of 9 bases. The CDR3, as DNA: TGTGCCAGCTCACCACCGTTTCTATTCTACGAGCAGTACTTC. It encodes CASSPPFLFYEQYF.

The chain employs TRBV30 and TRBJ2-7; D possibly corresponds to TRBD1 (6 bases). The germline CDR1 and CDR2 sequences are GTSNPN and SVGIG (reference sequence). CDR3 size: 13 residues. Trimming removed 5 bases at V and 5 bases at J, with 16 bases between. The chain's CDR3 is CAWYSVRGNEQYF. DNA of the CDR3: TGTGCCTGGTATTCAGTCAGGGGCAACGAGCAGTACTTC.

The chain joins TRBV5-6 to TRBJ2-7; 8 bases align to TRBD1. The CDR3 has 15 amino acids. V shed 2 bases, J shed 4 bases, and the junction held 8 bases outside the gene matches. Per germline, CDR1 SGHDT and CDR2 YYEEEE. The CDR3 coding sequence is TGTGCCAGCAGCTTTGACAGGGGCCGCCGATACGAGCAGTACTTC. This sequence encodes CASSFDRGRRYEQYF.

In nucleotides, the CDR3 is TGTGCCAGCAGTACAACAAGGAACACTGAAGCTTTCTTT. Its protein is CASSTTRNTEAFF. The chain is built from TRBV9 and TRBJ1-1; D is unclear. With 5 bases removed from V and 1 base from J, the gap between germline ends came to 9 bases. CDR1 is SGDLS, CDR2 YYNGEE, per germline. The CDR3 sequence is 13 residues long.

The rearrangement uses TRBV7-3 and TRBJ2-1; possibly TRBD1 for D (5 bases). Germline lookup yields CDR1 SGHTA and CDR2 FQGTGA. V was shortened by 4 bases and J by 9 bases, with 10 bases between the two germline ends. The CDR3 loop spans 12 amino acids. CDR3 sequence: CASSSNRGEQFF. The DNA of the CDR3 is TGTGCCAGCAGCTCGAATAGGGGTGAGCAGTTCTTC. The full variable domain, rest sourced from reference TRBV7-3 and TRBJ2-1, is GAGVSQTPSNKVTEKGKYVELRCDPISGHTALYWYRQSLGQGPEFLIYFQGTGAADDSGLPNDRFFAVRPEGSVSTLKIQRTERGDSAVYLCASSSNRGEQFFGPGTRLTVL.

This clone was seen just once. In nucleotides, the CDR3 is TGTGCCAGCTCACTCCGCGCGGGGAATGAGCAGTACTTC. Protein sequence: CASSLRAGNEQYF. This chain connects TRBV18 to TRBJ2-7, with D possibly being TRBD2 (6 bases). CDR3 size: 13 residues. CDR1 KGHSH and CDR2 LQKENI come from the germline V gene. V was pared by 4 bases and J by 7 bases, with 14 bases between.

The chain recombines TRBV30 with TRBJ1-4; a weak D match, TRBD1 (6 bases). The CDR3 extends over 13 amino acids. V shed 2 bases and J shed 8 bases, with 12 bases lying between them. From germline, CDR1 is GTSNPN and CDR2 SVGIG (reference sequence). The DNA of the CDR3 is TGTGCCTGGAGTCAGGGGTTGCGCGAAAAACTGTTTTTT. Encoded protein: CAWSQGLREKLFF. The entire variable domain, with the rest obtained from reference TRBV30 and TRBJ1-4, is as follows: SQTIHQWPATLVQPVGSPLSLECTVEGTSNPNLYWYRQAAGRGLQLLFYSVGIGQISSEVPQNLSASRPQDRQFILSSKKLLLSDSGFYLCAWSQGLREKLFFGSGTQLSVL.

The chain carries TRBV6-5 and TRBJ1-2; 7 nucleotides match TRBD1. The V gene's germline CDR1 is MNHEY and CDR2 SVGAGI. The CDR3 is 13 residues long. V was pared by 4 bases and J by 3 bases, with 2 bases of the junction left unmatched. The DNA for the CDR3 is TGTGCCAGCAGTTCCGGACAGGACTATGGCTACACCTTC. Translating gives CASSSGQDYGYTF.

This sequence joins TRBV18 and TRBJ2-5, with D perhaps TRBD1 (5 bases). CDR1 is KGHSH, CDR2 LQKENI, per germline. The CDR3 sequence is 13 residues long. V lost 2 bases and J lost 5, with 9 bases in between. This CDR3 reads CASSPGAGETQYF. Written as DNA, the CDR3 is TGTGCCAGCTCACCAGGCGCAGGGGAGACCCAGTACTTC.

The V call is TRBV10-3, the J call TRBJ1-4; no clear D gene. V lost 0 bases and J lost 7, with 9 bases in between. The CDR3 extends over 14 amino acids. Looked up from germline, CDR1 is ENHRY and CDR2 is SYGVKD. The DNA of the CDR3 is TGTGCCATCAGTGAGTCACGGTCAGGTGAAAAACTGTTTTTT. Residues: CAISESRSGEKLFF.

V and J are TRBV7-7 and TRBJ2-3, with 7 bases identical to TRBD2. Per germline, CDR1 SSHAT and CDR2 FNYEAQ (reference sequence). V was clipped by 1 base and J by 1 base; unmatched bases: 2. The CDR3 has 15 amino acids. The CDR3, as DNA: TGTGCCAGCAGCTTAGGCGGGGGTCGCACAGATACGCAGTATTTT. This gives the protein CASSLGGGRTDTQYF.

This clone has more than one count but fewer than ten. The V call is TRBV20-1, the J call TRBJ1-1; no clear D gene. The CDR3 totals 10 residues. Trimming cost V 3 bases and J 6 bases, with 5 bases left between them. Germline V CDR1 and CDR2: DFQATT, SNEGSKA (reference sequence). The CDR3, as DNA: TGCAGTGCTAGTACGGCTGAAGCTTTCTTT. Protein sequence: CSASTAEAFF.

V and J are TRBV6-1 and TRBJ2-2; 8 nucleotides align to TRBD1. Germline V gives CDR1 MNHNS, CDR2 SASEGT. This CDR3 is built from 13 residues. Unmatched junction bases numbered 8, after V lost 10 bases and J lost 7 bases. This CDR3 is CAINRGLVGELFF. CDR3 DNA: TGTGCCATAAACAGGGGGTTGGTCGGGGAGCTGTTTTTT.